This T cell receptor beta chain emerged from a study of T cell responses to AZD1222 COVID-19 vaccine. Assay used: immunoSEQ multiplex PCR; TCRdb lists only in-frame clones, some missing. This repertoire shows 40,000 to 50,000 clones, 65% to 85% found once; its top ten account for under 20%. To note about this clone: The target antigen is unknown.

Findings and limits, study-wide: White British ancestry dominated among donors, who included more females, and clonal diversity was possibly underestimated. With dominance at 160-218 and 743-854, vaccine-associated CD4 TCRs spanned spike. The study identified only five to seven AZD1222 recipients as seropositive at baseline.

Germline V gives CDR1 LNHDA, CDR2 SQIVND (reference sequence). V lost 3 bases, J lost 10 bases, and 10 bases lay in between. This CDR3 comprises 13 residues. This receptor was taken from an adult who received the AZD1222 COVID-19 vaccine. Sequencing was performed on peripheral blood, taken 28 days after the second AZD1222 dose. The chain carries TRBV19 and TRBJ1-6; a weak D match, TRBD1 (5 bases). CDR3 region: CASSISGKSPLHF. The CDR3 bases are TGTGCCAGTAGTATTTCAGGGAAGTCACCCCTCCACTTT.